Listed below are T cell receptor beta chains from one sample, sequenced in a study of CD8 T cells in Susac syndrome. TCRdb redid the calling of the immunoSEQ multiplex PCR reads with MiXCR, one entry per CDR3 protein. The sample includes tens of thousands of distinct CDR3 sequences, roughly 93% seen only once; the top ten take approximately 0.15%. Source material: CD4+ T cells from PBMCs. Receptor source: a human donor with Susac syndrome. Both conserved end residues are part of each CDR3. A D gene is named only where the DNA matches it firmly. Clone size is given for some rows only: seen once, a few or many times, or a class if the clone is expanded.

CDR3 protein | CDR3 DNA | J gene | V gene | D gene | clone size
CASSFKAYGYTF | TGTGCCAGCAGTTTTAAGGCCTATGGCTACACCTTC | TRBJ1-2 | TRBV28 | - | -
CASRADRVITGNTIYF | TGTGCCAGCAGAGCCGACAGGGTTATCACTGGAAACACCATATATTTT | TRBJ1-3 | TRBV28 | TRBD1 | -
CASSLGDLAKNIQYF | TGTGCCAGCAGTTTAGGAGACCTAGCCAAAAACATTCAGTACTTC | TRBJ2-4 | TRBV12-3/TRBV12-4 | - | -
CASSLLAAYADTQYF | TGTGCCAGCAGTTTACTAGCGGCCTACGCGGATACGCAGTATTTT | TRBJ2-3 | TRBV2 | TRBD2 | -
CAWSGPGGSNQPQHF | TGTGCCTGGAGTGGTCCCGGGGGTAGCAATCAGCCCCAGCATTTT | TRBJ1-5 | TRBV30 | - | -
CASSLAGTQETQYF | TGTGCCAGCAGCTTAGCTGGGACCCAAGAGACCCAGTACTTC | TRBJ2-5 | TRBV7-2 | - | -
CASRPPGQGHGYTF | TGTGCCAGCAGGCCCCCGGGACAGGGCCATGGCTACACCTTC | TRBJ1-2 | TRBV6-2/TRBV6-3 | TRBD1 | -
CASSGDSGNSPLHF | TGTGCCAGCTCCGGAGATTCCGGGAATTCACCCCTCCACTTT | TRBJ1-6 | TRBV18 | - | -
CAISESGGTANSPLHF | TGTGCCATCAGCGAGTCGGGAGGGACAGCTAATTCACCCCTCCACTTT | TRBJ1-6 | TRBV10-3 | TRBD1 | -
CASSPKAALNTGELFF | TGCGCCAGCAGCCCCAAAGCAGCGCTGAACACCGGGGAGCTGTTTTTT | TRBJ2-2 | TRBV5-1 | - | -
CASRGVPEKLFF | TGTGCCAGCAGGGGGGTCCCTGAAAAACTGTTTTTT | TRBJ1-4 | TRBV28 | - | -
CASSLMEYTEAFF | TGTGCCAGCAGTTTAATGGAGTACACTGAAGCTTTCTTT | TRBJ1-1 | TRBV12-3/TRBV12-4 | - | few
CASKGRTQNTEAFF | TGTGCCAGCAAAGGGAGAACGCAGAACACTGAAGCTTTCTTT | TRBJ1-1 | TRBV6-5 | - | -
CASSEDEGNKRRAGELFF | TGTGCCAGCAGTGAAGATGAGGGGAATAAACGACGAGCCGGGGAGCTGTTTTTT | TRBJ2-2 | TRBV25-1 | - | -
CSASSPGRGQPQHF | TGCAGTGCTAGTTCGCCGGGGAGAGGGCAGCCCCAGCATTTT | TRBJ1-5 | TRBV20-1 | - | -
CASSSRDITYGQYF | TGTGCCAGCAGCTCCCGGGACATCACCTACGGACAGTACTTC | TRBJ2-7 | TRBV7-2 | - | -
CASSLVRGTREQYF | TGTGCCAGCAGCTTAGTTCGGGGAACCCGCGAGCAGTACTTC | TRBJ2-7 | TRBV7-8 | - | -
CASSQDRRLAGYEQYF | TGCGCCAGCAGCCAAGATCGGAGGCTAGCGGGTTACGAGCAGTACTTC | TRBJ2-7 | TRBV4-1 | TRBD2 | -
CASSVGIGTDTQYF | TGTGCCAGCAGCGTAGGTATAGGCACAGATACGCAGTATTTT | TRBJ2-3 | TRBV9 | - | -
CASSPMWGLNQPQHF | TGTGCCAGCAGTCCCATGTGGGGACTCAATCAGCCCCAGCATTTT | TRBJ1-5 | TRBV28 | - | -
CASREGQSADTQYF | TGTGCCAGCAGAGAGGGGCAGTCGGCAGATACGCAGTATTTT | TRBJ2-3 | TRBV9 | - | -
CAARGVGTSQYF | TGTGCCGCCCGAGGGGTGGGGACGTCCCAGTACTTC | TRBJ2-5 | TRBV28 | - | -
CASSPPGVSGSYF | TGTGCCAGCAGTCCCCCCGGGGTCTCGGGGTCTTACTTC | TRBJ1-2 | TRBV6-5 | - | -
CVSGRGDHEKLFF | TGTGTCAGCGGCAGGGGGGACCATGAAAAACTGTTTTTT | TRBJ1-4 | TRBV7-2 | TRBD1 | -
CSASGGTWGTDTQYF | TGCAGTGCTAGTGGCGGGACATGGGGCACAGATACGCAGTATTTT | TRBJ2-3 | TRBV20-1 | - | -
CSARDEGQGGHEQYF | TGCAGTGCTAGAGATGAAGGACAGGGGGGCCACGAGCAGTACTTC | TRBJ2-7 | TRBV20-1 | TRBD1 | -
CASSAGQGDNSGNTIYF | TGCGCCAGCAGCGCTGGACAGGGGGACAACTCTGGAAACACCATATATTTT | TRBJ1-3 | TRBV5-1 | TRBD1 | -
CAWMPLQGAYSPLHF | TGTGCCTGGATGCCGTTACAGGGGGCTTATTCACCCCTCCACTTT | TRBJ1-6 | TRBV30 | TRBD1 | -
CASSLESGGPVRNEQYF | TGCGCCAGCAGCTTGGAGTCAGGGGGTCCGGTGAGGAACGAGCAGTACTTC | TRBJ2-7 | TRBV5-1 | TRBD1 | -
CASSPPPTAPSYEQYF | TGTGCCAGCAGTCCCCCCCCCACGGCTCCCTCCTACGAGCAGTACTTC | TRBJ2-7 | TRBV27 | - | -
CSASDGAGTEAFF | TGCAGTGCTAGTGATGGTGCGGGCACTGAAGCTTTCTTT | TRBJ1-1 | TRBV20-1 | - | -
CAWSVSYEQYF | TGTGCCTGGAGTGTAAGTTACGAGCAGTACTTC | TRBJ2-7 | TRBV30 | - | few
CASSLDRSHTQYF | TGTGCCAGCAGCTTAGATCGTAGTCATACGCAGTATTTT | TRBJ2-3 | TRBV11-2 | - | -
CAWSPPGTGPYEQYF | TGTGCCTGGAGTCCCCCCGGGACAGGACCCTACGAGCAGTACTTC | TRBJ2-7 | TRBV30 | TRBD1 | -
CSATTGGEYNEQFF | TGCAGTGCTACGACAGGGGGAGAGTACAATGAGCAGTTCTTC | TRBJ2-1 | TRBV20-1 | TRBD1 | -
CSVTLTEDNNNQPQHF | TGCAGCGTCACGCTTACGGAGGACAATAATAATCAGCCCCAGCATTTT | TRBJ1-5 | TRBV29-1 | - | -
CASSFGRGNTGELFF | TGTGCCAGCAGCTTTGGAAGGGGGAACACCGGGGAGCTGTTTTTT | TRBJ2-2 | TRBV5-4 | - | -
CASSRTVQPQHF | TGTGCCAGCAGTCGGACAGTCCAGCCCCAGCATTTT | TRBJ1-5 | TRBV6-6 | - | -
CASSRGTNEKLFF | TGTGCCAGCAGCAGGGGCACTAATGAAAAACTGTTTTTT | TRBJ1-4 | TRBV6-5 | - | -
CASSSDSGGPRETQYF | TGCGCCAGCAGCTCAGACTCGGGGGGGCCTCGGGAGACCCAGTACTTC | TRBJ2-5 | TRBV5-1 | TRBD2 | -
CSARDHGTGDSYEQYF | TGCAGTGCTAGAGATCACGGGACAGGGGACTCCTACGAGCAGTACTTC | TRBJ2-7 | TRBV20-1 | TRBD1 | -
CASSFRGTAYEQYF | TGTGCCAGCAGTTTTAGGGGAACCGCCTACGAGCAGTACTTC | TRBJ2-7 | TRBV28 | - | -
CASSLGTGGDEQFF | TGCGCCAGCAGCCTGGGGACAGGGGGCGATGAGCAGTTCTTC | TRBJ2-1 | TRBV5-1 | TRBD1 | once
CASSTGGSTGELFF | TGTGCCAGCAGTACCGGGGGGAGCACCGGGGAGCTGTTTTTT | TRBJ2-2 | TRBV28 | TRBD2 | -
CASSLAGTVNSPLHF | TGTGCCAGCAGCCTAGCCGGGACAGTAAATTCACCCCTCCACTTT | TRBJ1-6 | TRBV6-1 | TRBD1 | -